This TCR beta chain was retrieved from a study of control samples from healthy donors and cancer patients. The length of the CDR3 is 14 residues. Germline loops: CDR1 SQVTM, CDR2 ANQGSEA. Between the trimmed V and J ends, which lost 6 bases and 5 bases, there was a span of 16 bases. Assay used: immunoSEQ multiplex PCR; TCRdb lists only in-frame clones, some missing. The data hold some 130,000 clones, with around 90% observed a single time. This chain joins TRBV29-1 and TRBJ2-2; weak D call: TRBD1 (6 bases). The sample consisted of blood. This TCR came from a man aged 35 to 55 in good health. The CDR3 is CSVGAQGNTGELFF. In nucleotides, the CDR3 is TGCAGCGTAGGGGCACAGGGTAATACCGGGGAGCTGTTTTTT.